This TCR beta chain was captured by sequencing in a study of response to subunit inactivated influenza vaccine. Overall study results and limits: Seasonal influenza vaccination, on each occasion, was suggested by the authors to recruit few new T cells.

Concerning this clonotype itself: The antigen is unknown.

A single record per CDR3 protein comes from TCRdb applying MiXCR to the RT-PCR reads. The table lists about 650,000 distinct CDR3 sequences, approximately 14% of them singletons. The CDR3 extends over 13 amino acids. The ends lost 8 bases at V and 2 bases at J; junction bases unmatched: 5. Germline CDR1 is MNHNY and CDR2 is SVGAGI (reference sequence). The chain links TRBV6-6 to TRBJ2-7, with TRBD2 matching over 8 bases. The receptor was derived from a man aged 45 to 65 who received an inactivated influenza vaccine. Material: PBMCs from blood, obtained less than 13 days after vaccination. The CDR3 region has the DNA TGTGCCAGCCGGGGGGGTTCGACCTACGAGCAGTACTTC. Protein: CASRGGSTYEQYF.